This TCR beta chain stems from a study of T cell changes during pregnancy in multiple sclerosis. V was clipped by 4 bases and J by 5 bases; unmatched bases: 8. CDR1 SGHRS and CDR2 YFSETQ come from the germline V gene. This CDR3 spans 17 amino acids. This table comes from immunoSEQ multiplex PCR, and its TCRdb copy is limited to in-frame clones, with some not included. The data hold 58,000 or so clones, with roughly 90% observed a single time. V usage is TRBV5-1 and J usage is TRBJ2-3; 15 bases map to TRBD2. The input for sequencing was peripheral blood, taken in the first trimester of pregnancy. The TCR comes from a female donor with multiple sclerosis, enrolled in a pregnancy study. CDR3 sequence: CASSAGLAGGLIDTQYF. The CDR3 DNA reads TGCGCCAGCAGCGCAGGACTAGCGGGAGGGCTCATAGATACGCAGTATTTT. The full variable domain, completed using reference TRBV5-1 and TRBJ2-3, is KAGVTQTPRYLIKTRGQQVTLSCSPISGHRSVSWYQQTPGQGLQFLFEYFSETQRNKGNFPGRFSGRQFSNSRSEMNVSTLELGDSALYLCASSAGLAGGLIDTQYFGPGTRLTVL.